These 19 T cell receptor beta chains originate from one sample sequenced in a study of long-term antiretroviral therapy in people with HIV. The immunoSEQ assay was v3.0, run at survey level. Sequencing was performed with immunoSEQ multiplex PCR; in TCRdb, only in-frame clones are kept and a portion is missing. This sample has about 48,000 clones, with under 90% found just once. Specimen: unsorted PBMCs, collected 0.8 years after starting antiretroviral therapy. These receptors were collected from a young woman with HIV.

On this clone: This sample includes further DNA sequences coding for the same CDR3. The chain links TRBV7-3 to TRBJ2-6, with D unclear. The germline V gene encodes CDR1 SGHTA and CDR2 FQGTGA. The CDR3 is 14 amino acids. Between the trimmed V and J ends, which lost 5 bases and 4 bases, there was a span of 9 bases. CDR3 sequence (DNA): TGTGCCAGCAGCCCCCGTAACGGGGCCAACGTCCTGACTTTC. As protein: CASSPRNGANVLTF.

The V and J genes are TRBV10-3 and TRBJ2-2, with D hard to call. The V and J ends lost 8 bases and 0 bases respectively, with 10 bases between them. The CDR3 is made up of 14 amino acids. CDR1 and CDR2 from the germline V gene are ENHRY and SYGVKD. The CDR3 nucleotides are TGTGCCATCGAAGGCCAGGCGAACACCGGGGAGCTGTTTTTT. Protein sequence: CAIEGQANTGELFF.

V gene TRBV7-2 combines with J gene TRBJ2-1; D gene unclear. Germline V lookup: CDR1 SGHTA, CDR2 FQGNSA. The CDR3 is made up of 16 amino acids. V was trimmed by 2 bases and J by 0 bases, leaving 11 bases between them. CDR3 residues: CASSLSRLSSYNEQFF. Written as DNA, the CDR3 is TGTGCCAGCAGCTTATCCCGGCTCAGCTCCTACAATGAGCAGTTCTTC.

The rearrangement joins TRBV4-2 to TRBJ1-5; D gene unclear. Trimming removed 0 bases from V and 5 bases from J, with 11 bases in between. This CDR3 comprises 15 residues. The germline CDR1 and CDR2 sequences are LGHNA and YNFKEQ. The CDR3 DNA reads TGTGCCAGCAGCCAAGAACGGGGTCGTGATCAGCCCCAGCATTTT. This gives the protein CASSQERGRDQPQHF.

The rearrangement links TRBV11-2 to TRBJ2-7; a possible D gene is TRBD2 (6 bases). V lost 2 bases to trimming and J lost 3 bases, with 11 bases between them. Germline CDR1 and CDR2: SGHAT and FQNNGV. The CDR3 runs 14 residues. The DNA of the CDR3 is TGTGCCAGCAGCTTATACGGGGGAGACTACGAGCAGTACTTC. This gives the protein CASSLYGGDYEQYF.

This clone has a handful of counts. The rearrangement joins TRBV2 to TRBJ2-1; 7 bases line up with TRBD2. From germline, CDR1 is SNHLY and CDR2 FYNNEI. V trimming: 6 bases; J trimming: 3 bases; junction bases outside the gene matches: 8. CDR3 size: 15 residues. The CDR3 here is CASSTSETNYNEQFF. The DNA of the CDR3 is TGTGCCAGCAGCACTAGCGAAACGAACTACAATGAGCAGTTCTTC. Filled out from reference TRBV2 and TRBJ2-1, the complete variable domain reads EPEVTQTPSHQVTQMGQEVILRCVPISNHLYFYWYRQILGQKVEFLVSFYNNEISEKSEIFDDQFSVERPDGSNFTLKIRSTKLEDSAMYFCASSTSETNYNEQFFGPGTRLTVL.

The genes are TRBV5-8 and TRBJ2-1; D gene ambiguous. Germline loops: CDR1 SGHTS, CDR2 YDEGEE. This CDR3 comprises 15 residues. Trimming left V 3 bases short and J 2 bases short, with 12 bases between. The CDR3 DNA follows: TGTGCCAGCAGCTGGTCAGAGGCAACCTACAATGAGCAGTTCTTC. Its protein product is CASSWSEATYNEQFF.

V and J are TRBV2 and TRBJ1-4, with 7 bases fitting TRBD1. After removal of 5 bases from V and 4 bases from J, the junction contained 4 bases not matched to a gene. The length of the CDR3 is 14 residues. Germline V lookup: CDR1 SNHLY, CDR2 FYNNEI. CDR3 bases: TGTGCCAGCAGTCGGGACAGCAATAATGAAAAACTGTTTTTT. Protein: CASSRDSNNEKLFF.

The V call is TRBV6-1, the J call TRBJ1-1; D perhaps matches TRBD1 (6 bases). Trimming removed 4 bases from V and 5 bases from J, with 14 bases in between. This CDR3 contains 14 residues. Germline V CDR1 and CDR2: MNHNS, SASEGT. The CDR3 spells CASSGSGGKTEAFF. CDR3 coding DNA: TGTGCCAGCAGTGGAAGCGGGGGCAAGACTGAAGCTTTCTTT.

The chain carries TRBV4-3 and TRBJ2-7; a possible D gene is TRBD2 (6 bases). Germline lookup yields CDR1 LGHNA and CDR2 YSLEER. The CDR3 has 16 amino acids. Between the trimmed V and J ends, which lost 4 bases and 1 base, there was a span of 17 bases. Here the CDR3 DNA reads TGCGCCAGCAGCCGCCGCCTGGGACTTGATTCCTACGAGCAGTACTTC. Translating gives CASSRRLGLDSYEQYF.

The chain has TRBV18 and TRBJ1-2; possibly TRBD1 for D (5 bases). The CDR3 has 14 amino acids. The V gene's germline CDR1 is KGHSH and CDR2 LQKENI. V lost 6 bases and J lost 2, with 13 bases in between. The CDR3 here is CASSPGGTNYGYTF. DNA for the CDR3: TGTGCCAGCTCCCCGGGAGGGACCAACTATGGCTACACCTTC.

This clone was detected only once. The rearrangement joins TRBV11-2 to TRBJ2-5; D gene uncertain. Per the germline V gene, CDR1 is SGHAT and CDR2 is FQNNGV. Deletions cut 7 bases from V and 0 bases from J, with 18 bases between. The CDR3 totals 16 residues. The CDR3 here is CASTRAETRYQETQYF. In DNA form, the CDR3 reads TGTGCCAGCACTAGAGCAGAAACCAGGTACCAAGAGACCCAGTACTTC.

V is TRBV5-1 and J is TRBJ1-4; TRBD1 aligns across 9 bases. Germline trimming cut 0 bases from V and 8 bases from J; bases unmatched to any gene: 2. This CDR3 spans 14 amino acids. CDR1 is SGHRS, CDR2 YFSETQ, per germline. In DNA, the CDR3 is TGCGCCAGCAGCTTGGGACAGGGGGGGGAAAAACTGTTTTTT. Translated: CASSLGQGGEKLFF.

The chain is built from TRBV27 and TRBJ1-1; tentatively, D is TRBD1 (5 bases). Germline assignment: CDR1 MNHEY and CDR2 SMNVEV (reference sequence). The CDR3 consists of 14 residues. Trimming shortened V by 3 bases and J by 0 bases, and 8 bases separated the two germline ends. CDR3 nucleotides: TGTGCCAGCAGTTTTTACAGGATGAACACTGAAGCTTTCTTT. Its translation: CASSFYRMNTEAFF.

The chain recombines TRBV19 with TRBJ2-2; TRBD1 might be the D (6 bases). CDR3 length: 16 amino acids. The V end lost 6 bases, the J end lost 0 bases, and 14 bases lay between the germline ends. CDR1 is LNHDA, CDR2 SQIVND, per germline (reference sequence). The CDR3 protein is CASRRQEPANTGELFF. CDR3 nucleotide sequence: TGTGCCAGTAGGCGACAGGAACCTGCGAACACCGGGGAGCTGTTTTTT. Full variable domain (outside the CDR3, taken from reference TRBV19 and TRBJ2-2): DGGITQSPKYLFRKEGQNVTLSCEQNLNHDAMYWYRQDPGQGLRLIYYSQIVNDFQKGDIAEGYSVSREKKESFPLTVTSAQKNPTAFYLCASRRQEPANTGELFFGEGSRLTVL.

The CDR3 sequence: CASSLNGRVGVLTF. The DNA of the CDR3 is TGTGCCAGCAGCTTAAATGGAAGGGTGGGCGTCCTGACTTTC. The chain couples TRBV7-2 to TRBJ2-6; D is ambiguous. In germline, CDR1 is SGHTA, CDR2 FQGNSA. Trimming took off 2 bases at V and 12 bases at J, with 14 bases between the two ends. The CDR3 has 14 residues.

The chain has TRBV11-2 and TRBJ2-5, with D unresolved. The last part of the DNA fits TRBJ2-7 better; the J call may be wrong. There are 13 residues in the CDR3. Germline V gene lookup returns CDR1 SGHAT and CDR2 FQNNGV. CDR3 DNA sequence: TGTGCCAGCAGCTTGGACGGACCCTACGAGCAGTACTTC. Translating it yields CASSLDGPYEQYF.

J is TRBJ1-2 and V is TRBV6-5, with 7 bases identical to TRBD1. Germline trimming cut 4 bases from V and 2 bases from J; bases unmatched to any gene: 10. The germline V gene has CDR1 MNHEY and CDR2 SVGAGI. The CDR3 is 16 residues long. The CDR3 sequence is CASSLSPDRENYGYTF. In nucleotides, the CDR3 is TGTGCCAGCAGTTTATCCCCCGACAGGGAAAACTATGGCTACACCTTC.

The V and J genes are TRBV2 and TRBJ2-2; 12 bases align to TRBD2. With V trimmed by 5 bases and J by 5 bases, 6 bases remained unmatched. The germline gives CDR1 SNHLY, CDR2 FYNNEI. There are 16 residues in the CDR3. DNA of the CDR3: TGTGCCAGCAGTCCACTAGCGGGAGGTGGTACCGGGGAGCTGTTTTTT. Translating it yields CASSPLAGGGTGELFF.